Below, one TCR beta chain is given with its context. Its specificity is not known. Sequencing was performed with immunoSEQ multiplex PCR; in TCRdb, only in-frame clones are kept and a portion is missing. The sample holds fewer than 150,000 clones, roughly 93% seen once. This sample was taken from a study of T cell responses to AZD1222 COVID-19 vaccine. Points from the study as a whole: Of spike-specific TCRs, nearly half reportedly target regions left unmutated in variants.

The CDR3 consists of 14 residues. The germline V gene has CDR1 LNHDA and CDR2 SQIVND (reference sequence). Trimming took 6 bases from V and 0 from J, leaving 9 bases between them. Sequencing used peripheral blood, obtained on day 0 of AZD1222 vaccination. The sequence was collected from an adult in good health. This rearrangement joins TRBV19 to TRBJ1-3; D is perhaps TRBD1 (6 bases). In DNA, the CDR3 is TGTGCCAGTAGCGAGGGGGTCTCTGGAAACACCATATATTTT. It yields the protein CASSEGVSGNTIYF. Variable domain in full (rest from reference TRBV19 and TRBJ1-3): DGGITQSPKYLFRKEGQNVTLSCEQNLNHDAMYWYRQDPGQGLRLIYYSQIVNDFQKGDIAEGYSVSREKKESFPLTVTSAQKNPTAFYLCASSEGVSGNTIYFGEGSWLTVV.